This is a list of T cell receptor beta chains from one sample in a study of blood T cell repertoires in COVID-19. Clones were read by immunoSEQ multiplex PCR, and TCRdb kept only the in-frame ones, dropping some. The table lists a few hundred thousand clones, 70% to 90% of them singletons. The sample comprised PBMCs or T cells enriched from blood (not recorded which). These receptors were taken from a woman between 45 and 65 years old who had recovered from COVID-19. CDR3s include the opening cysteine and the closing phenylalanine or tryptophan. The order of the fields is CDR3 protein, CDR3 DNA, V gene, CDR3 length, D gene, J gene. The D gene is left open where the match is weak.

CDR3aa: CASSQPGTGRNNYGYTF
CDR3nt: TGTGCCAGCAGCCAACCCGGGACAGGGCGAAATAACTATGGCTACACCTTC
v_gene: TRBV16
len: 17
d_gene: TRBD1
j_gene: TRBJ1-2

CDR3aa: CASSLLVNTGELFF
CDR3nt: TGTGCCAGCAGTTTGTTAGTGAACACCGGGGAGCTGTTTTTT
v_gene: TRBV28
len: 14
d_gene: NA
j_gene: TRBJ2-2

CDR3aa: CASSRGTASYEQYF
CDR3nt: TGTGCCAGCAGCCGCGGGACAGCCTCCTACGAGCAGTACTTC
v_gene: TRBV3-1/TRBV3-2
len: 14
d_gene: NA
j_gene: TRBJ2-7

CDR3aa: CASSQEDRVYYGYTF
CDR3nt: TGTGCCAGCAGCCAAGAGGACAGGGTTTACTATGGCTACACCTTC
v_gene: TRBV4-2
len: 15
d_gene: TRBD1
j_gene: TRBJ1-2

CDR3aa: CASTTGGVANEQFF
CDR3nt: TGTGCCAGCACCACCGGGGGGGTAGCGAATGAGCAGTTCTTC
v_gene: TRBV5-6
len: 14
d_gene: TRBD2
j_gene: TRBJ2-1

CDR3aa: CASSLGGHIYGYTF
CDR3nt: TGTGCCAGCAGTTTAGGGGGACATATCTATGGCTACACCTTC
v_gene: TRBV28
len: 14
d_gene: NA
j_gene: TRBJ1-2

CDR3aa: CASSLRTGAGANVLTF
CDR3nt: TGCGCCAGCAGCCTACGGACAGGGGCTGGGGCCAACGTCCTGACTTTC
v_gene: TRBV4-1
len: 16
d_gene: TRBD1
j_gene: TRBJ2-6

CDR3aa: CASSRLAGVAAGELFF
CDR3nt: TGTGCCAGCAGCCGACTAGCGGGAGTAGCGGCCGGGGAGCTGTTTTTT
v_gene: TRBV28
len: 16
d_gene: TRBD2
j_gene: TRBJ2-2

CDR3aa: CASSPPRGTNEKLFF
CDR3nt: TGTGCCAGCAGCCCACCCAGGGGGACTAATGAAAAACTGTTTTTT
v_gene: TRBV28
len: 15
d_gene: TRBD1
j_gene: TRBJ1-4

CDR3aa: CASSLGQYNEQFF
CDR3nt: TGCGCCAGCAGCCTGGGGCAGTACAATGAGCAGTTCTTC
v_gene: TRBV5-1
len: 13
d_gene: NA
j_gene: TRBJ2-1

CDR3aa: CASSLSGLAVYEQYF
CDR3nt: TGCGCCAGCAGCTTGTCGGGACTAGCGGTATACGAGCAGTACTTC
v_gene: TRBV5-1
len: 15
d_gene: TRBD2
j_gene: TRBJ2-7

CDR3aa: CASSLFPGAGGGVDEQFF
CDR3nt: TGTGCCAGCAGTTTATTCCCGGGAGCGGGAGGTGGAGTCGATGAGCAGTTCTTC
v_gene: TRBV27
len: 18
d_gene: TRBD2
j_gene: TRBJ2-1

CDR3aa: CASSFWGVNQPQHF
CDR3nt: TGTGCCAGCAGCTTCTGGGGGGTAAATCAGCCCCAGCATTTT
v_gene: TRBV5-4
len: 14
d_gene: NA
j_gene: TRBJ1-5

CDR3aa: CASSQDRASNQPQHF
CDR3nt: TGCGCCAGCAGCCAGGACAGGGCTAGCAATCAGCCCCAGCATTTT
v_gene: TRBV4-1
len: 15
d_gene: TRBD1
j_gene: TRBJ1-5

CDR3aa: CASSSRTSVNTGELFF
CDR3nt: TGCGCCAGCAGCTCTAGGACTAGCGTAAACACCGGGGAGCTGTTTTTT
v_gene: TRBV5-1
len: 16
d_gene: TRBD2
j_gene: TRBJ2-2

CDR3aa: CAWSVGQGHEQYF
CDR3nt: TGTGCCTGGAGTGTGGGACAGGGCCACGAGCAGTACTTC
v_gene: TRBV30
len: 13
d_gene: TRBD1
j_gene: TRBJ2-7

CDR3aa: CASSVDGEGYEQYF
CDR3nt: TGTGCCAGTAGTGTTGACGGGGAGGGCTACGAGCAGTACTTC
v_gene: TRBV19
len: 14
d_gene: TRBD2
j_gene: TRBJ2-7

CDR3aa: CASSGQRESSYNEQFF
CDR3nt: TGTGCCAGCAGCGGTCAGCGGGAGAGCTCCTACAATGAGCAGTTCTTC
v_gene: TRBV3-1/TRBV3-2
len: 16
d_gene: TRBD2
j_gene: TRBJ2-1

CDR3aa: CASSGRGLAYEQYF
CDR3nt: TGCGCCAGCAGTGGGAGAGGATTGGCCTACGAGCAGTACTTC
v_gene: TRBV5-1
len: 14
d_gene: NA
j_gene: TRBJ2-7

CDR3aa: CAISEGTLAGGSMSYNEQFF
CDR3nt: TGTGCCATCAGTGAGGGTACCCTAGCGGGAGGCTCCATGTCCTACAATGAGCAGTTCTTC
v_gene: TRBV10-3
len: 20
d_gene: TRBD2
j_gene: TRBJ2-1

CDR3aa: CASSPRDRRYNEQFF
CDR3nt: TGCGCCAGCAGTCCCCGGGACAGGAGGTACAATGAGCAGTTCTTC
v_gene: TRBV5-1
len: 15
d_gene: TRBD1
j_gene: TRBJ2-1

CDR3aa: CSVGGGNYEQYF
CDR3nt: TGCAGCGTTGGGGGGGGCAACTACGAGCAGTACTTC
v_gene: TRBV29-1
len: 12
d_gene: NA
j_gene: TRBJ2-7

CDR3aa: CASSERVAGNSPLHF
CDR3nt: TGTGCCAGCAGTGAACGAGTAGCGGGAAATTCACCCCTCCACTTT
v_gene: TRBV6-1
len: 15
d_gene: NA
j_gene: TRBJ1-6

CDR3aa: CASSYDGRALNEQYF
CDR3nt: TGTGCCAGCAGTTACGACGGGAGGGCACTCAACGAGCAGTACTTC
v_gene: TRBV6-6
len: 15
d_gene: TRBD2
j_gene: TRBJ2-7

CDR3aa: CASSWAGEETQYF
CDR3nt: TGTGCCAGCAGTTGGGCAGGGGAAGAGACCCAGTACTTC
v_gene: TRBV28
len: 13
d_gene: NA
j_gene: TRBJ2-5

CDR3aa: CASSPREGFPGEQFF
CDR3nt: TGTGCCAGCTCACCCAGGGAAGGATTCCCTGGTGAGCAGTTCTTC
v_gene: TRBV18
len: 15
d_gene: NA
j_gene: TRBJ2-1